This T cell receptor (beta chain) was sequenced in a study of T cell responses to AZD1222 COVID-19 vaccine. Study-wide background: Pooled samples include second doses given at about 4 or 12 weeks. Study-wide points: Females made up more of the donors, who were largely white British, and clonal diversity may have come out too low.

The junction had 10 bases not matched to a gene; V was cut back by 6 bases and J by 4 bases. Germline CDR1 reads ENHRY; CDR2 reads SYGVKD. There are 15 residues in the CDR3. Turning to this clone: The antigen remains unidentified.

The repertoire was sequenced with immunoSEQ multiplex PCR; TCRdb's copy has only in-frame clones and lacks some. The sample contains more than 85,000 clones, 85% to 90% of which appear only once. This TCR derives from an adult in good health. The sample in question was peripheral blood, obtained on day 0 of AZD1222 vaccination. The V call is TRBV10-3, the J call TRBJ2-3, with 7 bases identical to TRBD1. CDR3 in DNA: TGTGCCATCAGCCTGACCGCGACAGGGTCAGATACGCAGTATTTT. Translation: CAISLTATGSDTQYF.